This T cell receptor (beta chain) appears in the sequencing data of a study of control samples from healthy donors and cancer patients. Assay used: immunoSEQ multiplex PCR; TCRdb lists only in-frame clones, some missing. Here the sample spans 400,000 to 450,000 clones, around nine tenths being singletons. The CDR3 is 13 residues long. Germline V gives CDR1 SGHVS, CDR2 FNYEAQ. The V and J ends lost 2 bases and 1 base respectively, with 5 bases between them. The sequenced sample consisted of PBMCs. The TCR was taken from a man aged 35 to 55 with head and neck cancer. The V and J genes are TRBV7-6 and TRBJ1-1; D gene uncertain. The CDR3 nucleotides read TGTGCCAGCAGCTTACCTCGGAACACTGAAGCTTTCTTT. Translating gives CASSLPRNTEAFF. The full variable domain, rest sourced from reference TRBV7-6 and TRBJ1-1, is GAGVSQSPRYKVTKRGQDVALRCDPISGHVSLYWYRQALGQGPEFLTYFNYEAQQDKSGLPNDRFSAERPEGSISTLTIQRTEQRDSAMYRCASSLPRNTEAFFGQGTRLTVV.